Listed below are T cell receptor beta chains from one sample, sequenced in a study of T cells after yellow fever vaccination. TCRdb used MiXCR to reprocess the 5' RACE reads, holding one entry per CDR3 protein. Of 150,000 to 200,000 distinct CDR3 sequences in the sample, 9.3% were seen once. This sample comprised CD8+ T cells sorted from PBMCs, obtained 45 days after the yellow fever booster vaccination. The receptor source for this set is a man aged 18 to 35 who received the YFV17D yellow fever vaccine. The CDR3 runs from the conserved cysteine through the conserved F or W. Not every row has a clone size; where given, it reads once, few, many or a size class.

size	J	V	CDR3
.	TRBJ1-1	TRBV27	CASSLTGPNTEAFF
few	TRBJ2-2	TRBV4-3	CASSPWTSGGAATGELFF
.	TRBJ2-4	TRBV5-8	CASSRRGDIQYF
many	TRBJ2-7	TRBV14	CASSPGHGGYEQYF
.	TRBJ2-7	TRBV6-1	CASSEEDRDGDEQYF
few	TRBJ2-5	TRBV4-3	CASSQFRDASETQYF
many	TRBJ2-1	TRBV20-1	CSAINRGVQFF
few	TRBJ2-1	TRBV9	CASSVESRNPNEQFF
.	TRBJ1-2	TRBV13	CASSLGGTALYGYTF
.	TRBJ2-1	TRBV30	CAWSVGGQAFNEQFF
few	TRBJ1-1	TRBV11-2	CASSQTGTEAFF
.	TRBJ1-4	TRBV12-5	CASGLLRDTEKLFF
few	TRBJ1-2	TRBV12-3/TRBV12-4	CASRDRRDDPNYGYTF
.	TRBJ2-1	TRBV12-3/TRBV12-4	CASSSGSASYNEQFF
.	TRBJ2-3	TRBV4-2	CASSQAELGTDTQYF
few	TRBJ2-1	TRBV15	CATSRVQGPRQFF
.	TRBJ2-1	TRBV12-5	CASGLSTTDRGRTDEQFF
few	TRBJ1-1	TRBV4-1	CASSQGVKTEAFF
.	TRBJ2-2	TRBV10-1	CASGVSNTGELFF
.	TRBJ2-7	TRBV29-1	CSVQGTGTVSYNYEQYF